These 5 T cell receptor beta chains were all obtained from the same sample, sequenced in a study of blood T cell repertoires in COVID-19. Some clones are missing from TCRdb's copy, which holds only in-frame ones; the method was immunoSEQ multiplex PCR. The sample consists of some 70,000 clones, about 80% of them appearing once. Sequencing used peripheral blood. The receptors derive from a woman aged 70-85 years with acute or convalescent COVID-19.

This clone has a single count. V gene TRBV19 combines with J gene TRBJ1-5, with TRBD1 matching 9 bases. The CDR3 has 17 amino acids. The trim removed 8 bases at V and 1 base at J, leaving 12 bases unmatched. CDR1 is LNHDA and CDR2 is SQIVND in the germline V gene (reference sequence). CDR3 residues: CASSTGGMGVSNQPQHF. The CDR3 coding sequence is TGTGCCAGTTCGACAGGGGGAATGGGGGTGAGCAATCAGCCCCAGCATTTT.

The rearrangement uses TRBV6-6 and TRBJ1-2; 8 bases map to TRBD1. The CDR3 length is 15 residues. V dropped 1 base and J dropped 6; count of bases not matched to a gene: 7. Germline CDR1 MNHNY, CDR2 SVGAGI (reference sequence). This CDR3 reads CASSYYASTGDGYTF. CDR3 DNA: TGTGCCAGCAGTTACTACGCATCGACAGGGGATGGCTACACCTTC.

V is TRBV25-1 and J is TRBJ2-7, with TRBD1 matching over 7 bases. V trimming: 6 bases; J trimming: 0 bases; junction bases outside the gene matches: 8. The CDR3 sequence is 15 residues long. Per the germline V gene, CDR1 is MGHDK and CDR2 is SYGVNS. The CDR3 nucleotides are TGTGCCAGCAGACCCGGACAGGATTACTCCTACGAGCAGTACTTC. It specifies CASRPGQDYSYEQYF.

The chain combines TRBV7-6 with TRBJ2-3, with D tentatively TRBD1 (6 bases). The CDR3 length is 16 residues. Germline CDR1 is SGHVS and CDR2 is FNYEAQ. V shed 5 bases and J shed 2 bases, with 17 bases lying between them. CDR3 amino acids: CASSRDRTRNTDTQYF. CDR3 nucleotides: TGTGCCAGCAGCCGCGACAGGACCCGTAACACAGATACGCAGTATTTT.

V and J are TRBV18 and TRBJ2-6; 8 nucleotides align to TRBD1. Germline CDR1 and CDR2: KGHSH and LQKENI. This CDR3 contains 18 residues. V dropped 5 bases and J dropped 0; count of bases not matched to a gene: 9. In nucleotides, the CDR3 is TGTGCCAGCTCATCGAAACCGGGACAGGTCTCTGGGGCCAACGTCCTGACTTTC. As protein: CASSSKPGQVSGANVLTF.